This TCR beta chain was retrieved from a study of blood T cell repertoires in COVID-19. Study-wide background: Acute and convalescent COVID-19 specimens originated in the United States, Italy and Spain. From T cells, B-cell-depleted T cells, or PBMCs came the material, which was cDNA or gDNA.

The germline V gene has CDR1 SGHRS and CDR2 YFSETQ. V dropped 2 bases and J dropped 4; count of bases not matched to a gene: 4. This CDR3 contains 14 residues. Produced via immunoSEQ multiplex PCR; TCRdb's table is partial and in-frame only. This sample has 80,000 to 85,000 clones, with 70% to 85% found just once. The chain is built from TRBV5-1 and TRBJ2-3, with 7 bases aligning to TRBD1. Sequenced sample: peripheral blood. This TCR was recovered from a human donor in a cohort sampled during active COVID-19. DNA of the CDR3: TGCGCCAGCAGCTTCGGGGACAGTGCAGATACGCAGTATTTT. It yields the protein CASSFGDSADTQYF.